This section outlines one T cell receptor (beta chain) sequence together with its context. These data belong to a study of shared clonotypes between healthy human individuals. CD8 cells regarded as naive lacked CD45RO, were positively chosen for CCR7, and omitted terminally differentiated effector memory CD45RA+ cells. Measured with immunoSEQ multiplex PCR; TCRdb has only the in-frame clones, and not every one. This table holds about 590,000 clones, about 95% found once. Trimming removed 0 bases from V and 4 bases from J, with 16 bases in between. This CDR3 has 16 residues. Per germline, CDR1 LNHNV and CDR2 YYDKDF (reference sequence).

The genes are TRBV15 and TRBJ2-7; D possibly uses TRBD1 or TRBD2 (5 bases each). The sequencing sample was made of naive CD8+ T cells sorted from blood. The origin of this receptor is a woman aged 25 to 39 in good health. CDR3: CATSRERGLGVYEQYF. The CDR3 DNA follows: TGTGCCACCAGCAGAGAACGAGGTTTGGGGGTGTACGAGCAGTACTTC.